This is a list of T cell receptor beta chains from one sample in a study of blood T cells in healthy people across ages. TCRdb re-analysed the 5' RACE reads in MiXCR, keeping a single row per CDR3 protein. This sample yields about 770,000 distinct CDR3 sequences, of which 40% to 50% are seen a single time; about a fifth belongs to the top ten. The specimen was blood. Every receptor here comes from a man aged 55 to 70 in good health. Both conserved end residues are part of each CDR3. D genes are given only for firm matches. Only some rows state a clone size, as once, few, many or a class for expanded clones.

.	TRBV5-1	.	TRBJ2-7	CASSLTEGAAYEQYF	TGCGCCAGCAGCTTGACGGAGGGGGCCGCCTACGAGCAGTACTTC
.	TRBV5-4	.	TRBJ2-5	CASSLVSNEETQYF	TGTGCCAGCAGCTTGGTATCAAACGAGGAGACCCAGTACTTC
few	TRBV19	.	TRBJ1-1	CASSIDSIAEAFF	TGTGCCAGTAGTATCGACAGCATAGCTGAAGCTTTCTTT
.	TRBV12-3/TRBV12-4	TRBD1	TRBJ2-5	CASSPRDRAQETQYF	TGTGCCAGCAGTCCCCGTGACAGGGCCCAAGAGACCCAGTACTTC
.	TRBV5-1	TRBD2	TRBJ2-1	CASTGLAGGNEQFF	TGCGCCAGCACTGGACTAGCGGGGGGGAATGAGCAGTTCTTC
.	TRBV27	.	TRBJ1-1	CASSVIGYGEAFF	TGTGCCAGCAGTGTAATAGGGTATGGAGAAGCTTTCTTT
few	TRBV7-2	TRBD2	TRBJ2-3	CASSFRTSDITDTQYF	TGTGCCAGCAGCTTCCGGACTAGCGATATCACAGATACGCAGTATTTT
once	TRBV10-3	.	TRBJ2-5	CSTGTAIETQYF	TGTTCCACCGGGACTGCAATAGAGACCCAGTACTTC
few	TRBV20-1	.	TRBJ1-4	CSARDGWKKLFF	TGCAGTGCTAGAGATGGGTGGAAAAAACTGTTTTTT
.	TRBV4-3	.	TRBJ1-5	CARSQSVGNQPQHF	TGCGCCCGCAGCCAGTCAGTTGGCAATCAGCCCCAGCATTTT
.	TRBV12-3/TRBV12-4	.	TRBJ1-2	CASSLAIWGAPGNYGYTF	TGTGCCAGCAGTTTAGCGATATGGGGGGCGCCGGGTAACTATGGCTACACCTTC
few	TRBV6-1	TRBD2	TRBJ2-1	CASSRLAGGQPIAYNEQFF	TGTGCCAGCAGCCGCCTAGCGGGGGGCCAACCAATTGCCTACAATGAGCAGTTCTTC
.	TRBV12-3/TRBV12-4	TRBD2	TRBJ2-5	CASSFPTSGGAGGTQYF	TGTGCCAGCAGCTTCCCGACTAGCGGGGGGGCCGGAGGGACCCAGTACTTC
.	TRBV12-3/TRBV12-4	.	TRBJ1-2	CASSLTGHIDGYTF	TGTGCCAGCAGTTTAACCGGACATATCGATGGCTACACCTTC
few	TRBV20-1	.	TRBJ2-3	CSARVASLATDTQYF	TGCAGTGCCAGGGTGGCGAGCCTGGCAACAGATACGCAGTATTTT
few	TRBV20-1	.	TRBJ2-3	CSAIVSRSTDTQYF	TGCAGTGCTATAGTCTCCCGTAGCACAGATACGCAGTATTTT
.	TRBV11-1	.	TRBJ2-5	CASSLADQVFETQYF	TGTGCCAGCAGCTTAGCGGACCAGGTTTTTGAGACCCAGTACTTC
once	TRBV5-6	TRBD1	TRBJ1-2	CASSPTTGANYGYTF	TGTGCCAGCAGCCCAACGACAGGGGCAAACTATGGCTACACCTTC
few	TRBV7-2	.	TRBJ1-2	CASSLGYRSNYGYTF	TGTGCCAGCAGCTTAGGTTACAGGTCTAACTATGGCTACACCTTC
few	TRBV7-7	.	TRBJ2-7	CASSLVPGGLNEQYF	TGTGCTAGCAGCTTAGTTCCGGGGGGCCTAAACGAGCAGTACTTC
few	TRBV20-1	TRBD2	TRBJ2-7	CSARGTRASYEQYF	TGCAGTGCTAGAGGGACTAGGGCCTCCTACGAGCAGTACTTC
few	TRBV21-1	.	TRBJ1-6	CASSKEEGKNSPLHF	TGTGCCAGCAGCAAAGAGGAAGGGAAGAATTCACCCCTCCACTTT
few	TRBV2	.	TRBJ1-2	CASSDSAGAYGYTF	TGTGCCAGCAGTGATTCGGCAGGCGCCTATGGCTACACCTTC
few	TRBV24-1	TRBD1	TRBJ2-5	CATSDPGQGGETQYF	TGTGCCACCAGTGACCCCGGACAGGGAGGAGAGACCCAGTACTTC
many	TRBV7-2	TRBD2	TRBJ2-3	CASSAQRGGSDTQYF	TGTGCCAGCAGCGCACAGCGGGGGGGCTCTGATACGCAGTATTTT
.	TRBV12-3/TRBV12-4	.	TRBJ1-6	CASSLGLRNSPLHF	TGTGCCAGCAGTTTGGGCTTAAGGAATTCACCCCTCCACTTT
.	TRBV7-6	.	TRBJ2-5	CARDNGQPEETQYF	TGTGCCAGAGACAACGGACAGCCGGAAGAGACCCAGTACTTC
few	TRBV7-2	.	TRBJ2-7	CASRFKGSSYEQYF	TGTGCCAGCAGGTTCAAAGGGAGCTCCTACGAGCAGTACTTC
many	TRBV12-3/TRBV12-4	TRBD1	TRBJ1-4	CASNRTGSNEKLFF	TGTGCCAGCAATAGGACAGGGTCTAATGAAAAACTGTTTTTT
.	TRBV6-2/TRBV6-3	TRBD1	TRBJ1-2	CASSARQGINYGYTF	TGTGCCAGCAGTGCCCGACAGGGAATTAACTATGGCTACACCTTC
few	TRBV7-9	.	TRBJ2-2	CASRPTITGELFF	TGTGCCAGCAGACCAACTATTACCGGGGAGCTGTTTTTT
.	TRBV7-3	.	TRBJ1-2	CASSLEAGRPENGYTF	TGTGCCAGCAGCTTGGAGGCAGGTCGTCCTGAAAATGGCTACACCTTC
.	TRBV7-2	.	TRBJ2-1	CASSPGSLNEQFF	TGTGCCAGCAGCCCCGGGAGCCTTAATGAGCAGTTCTTC
.	TRBV10-3	.	TRBJ2-1	CAISEPQLVKSSYNEQFF	TGTGCCATCAGTGAGCCACAGTTGGTCAAGAGCTCCTACAATGAGCAGTTCTTC
.	TRBV30	.	TRBJ2-7	CAWKADAYEQYF	TGTGCCTGGAAGGCGGATGCCTACGAGCAGTACTTC
many	TRBV5-1	TRBD2	TRBJ2-1	CASSQRTSGGAYNEQFF	TGCGCCAGCAGCCAGCGGACTAGCGGGGGGGCCTACAATGAGCAGTTCTTC